This entry describes one T cell receptor (beta chain). The V gene lost 4 bases and the J gene lost 5 bases, with 13 bases spanning the gap. CDR1 and CDR2 from the germline V gene are SGHRS and YFSETQ. This CDR3 is 13 amino acids long. The data derive from a study of Tregs in tolerant kidney transplant recipients. Libraries were prepared by immunoSEQ multiplex PCR; TCRdb keeps only in-frame clonotypes and omits some of them. The sample has some 240,000 clones, approximately 83% seen once; the top ten hold 0.5% to 0.65%. Sequencing was done on a sample of CD4+ T cells from blood. The chain recombines TRBV5-1 with TRBJ2-7; D is unclear. This clonotype was obtained from a human donor in good health. The CDR3 loop is CASSRPTNDEQYF. The CDR3 DNA reads TGCGCCAGCAGCAGGCCGACCAACGACGAGCAGTACTTC.